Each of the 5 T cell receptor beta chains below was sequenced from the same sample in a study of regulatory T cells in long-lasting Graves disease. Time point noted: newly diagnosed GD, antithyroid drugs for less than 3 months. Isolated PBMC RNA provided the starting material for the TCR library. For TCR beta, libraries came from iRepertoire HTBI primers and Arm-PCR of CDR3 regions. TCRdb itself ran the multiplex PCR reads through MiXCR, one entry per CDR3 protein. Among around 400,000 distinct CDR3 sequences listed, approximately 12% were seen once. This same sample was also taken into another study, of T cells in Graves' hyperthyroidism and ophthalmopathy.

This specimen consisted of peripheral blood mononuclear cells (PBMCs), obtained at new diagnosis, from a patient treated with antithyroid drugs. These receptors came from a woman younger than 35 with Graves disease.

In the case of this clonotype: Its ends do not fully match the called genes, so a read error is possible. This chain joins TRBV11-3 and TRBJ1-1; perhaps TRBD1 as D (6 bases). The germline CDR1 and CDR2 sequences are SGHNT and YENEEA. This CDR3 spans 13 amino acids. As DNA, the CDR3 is TGTGCCAGCAGCCCAGGGGCGAACGCTGAAGCTTTCTTT. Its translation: CASSPGANAEAFF.

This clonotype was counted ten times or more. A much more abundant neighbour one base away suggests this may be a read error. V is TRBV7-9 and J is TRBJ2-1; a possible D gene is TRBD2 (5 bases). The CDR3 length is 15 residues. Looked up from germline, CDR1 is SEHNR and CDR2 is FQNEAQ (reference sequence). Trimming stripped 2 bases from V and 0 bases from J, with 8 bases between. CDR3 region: CASSLTAGSYNEQFF. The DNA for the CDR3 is TGTGCCAGCAGCTTAACGGCGGGCTCCTACAATGAGCAGTTCTTC.

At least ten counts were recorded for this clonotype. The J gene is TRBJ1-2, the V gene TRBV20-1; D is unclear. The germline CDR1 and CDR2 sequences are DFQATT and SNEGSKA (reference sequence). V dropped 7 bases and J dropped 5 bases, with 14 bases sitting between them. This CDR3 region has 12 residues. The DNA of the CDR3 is TGCAGTGTTCAGACGACACAGTATGGCTACACCTTC. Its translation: CSVQTTQYGYTF.

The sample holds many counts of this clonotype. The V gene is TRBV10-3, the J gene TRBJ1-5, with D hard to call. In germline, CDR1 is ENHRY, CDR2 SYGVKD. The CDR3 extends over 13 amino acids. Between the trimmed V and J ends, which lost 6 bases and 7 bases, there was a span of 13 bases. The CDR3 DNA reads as TGTGCCATCAGGAACACCGGGGAACAGCCCCAGCATTTT. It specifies CAIRNTGEQPQHF.

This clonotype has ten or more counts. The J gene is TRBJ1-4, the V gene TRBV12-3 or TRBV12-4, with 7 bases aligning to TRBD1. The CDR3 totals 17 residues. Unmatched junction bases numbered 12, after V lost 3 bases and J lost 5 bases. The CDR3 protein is CASSFRGGRGGNEKLFF. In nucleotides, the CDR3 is TGTGCCAGCAGTTTCAGGGGGGGCCGTGGGGGAAATGAAAAACTGTTTTTT.